Following are 10 T cell receptor beta chains from one sample sequenced in a study of T cells after yellow fever vaccination. TCRdb processed the 5' RACE reads anew with MiXCR; each CDR3 protein has one entry. The sample consists of 500,000 to 550,000 distinct CDR3 sequences, roughly 22% of them appearing once. The specimen was PBMCs, collected 21 days after the first yellow fever vaccination. The receptors originated from a man between 18 and 35 years old who received the YFV17D yellow fever vaccine.

About this clonotype itself: A much larger clone differs by one base, so this may be a read error. CDR3 loop: CASSLDSHYGYTF. The CDR3 nucleotides are TGTGCCAGCAGCTTGGACAGCCACTATGGCTACACCTTC. The chain couples TRBV5-4 to TRBJ1-2; no reliable D call. This CDR3 is 13 amino acids long. The germline V gene has CDR1 SGHNT and CDR2 YYREEE (reference sequence). V was trimmed by 0 bases and J by 3 bases, leaving 6 bases between them.

This clonotype was seen at least ten times. The gene calls are TRBV4-3 and TRBJ2-5; D is uncertain. The V and J ends lost 1 base and 0 bases respectively, with 3 bases between them. Germline V CDR1 and CDR2: LGHNA, YSLEER. The CDR3 covers 13 residues. This CDR3 is CASSQGDQETQYF. The CDR3, as DNA: TGCGCCAGCAGCCAAGGGGACCAAGAGACCCAGTACTTC.

This chain connects TRBV6-6 to TRBJ2-5; no definite D call. The V gene lost 2 bases and the J gene lost 1 base, with 2 bases spanning the gap. Germline V lookup: CDR1 MNHNY, CDR2 SVGAGI (reference sequence). The CDR3 is made up of 12 amino acids. CDR3 DNA: TGTGCCAGCAGTTACACCCAAGAGACCCAGTACTTC. Its protein is CASSYTQETQYF.

This clonotype was observed many times. The V call is TRBV30, the J call TRBJ1-2, with no clear D. Germline-derived CDR1 and CDR2 are GTSNPN and SVGIG (reference sequence). The length of the CDR3 is 12 residues. The V end lost 0 bases, the J end lost 14 bases, and 16 bases lay between the germline ends. The CDR3 spells CAWSVGGEVRTF. The CDR3 DNA sequence: TGTGCCTGGAGTGTAGGCGGGGAAGTTCGGACCTTC.

As to this clonotype: An end of the junction differs from the germline gene, which may be a read error. This chain connects TRBV20-1 to TRBJ2-1; TRBD2 might be the D (6 bases). Germline lookup yields CDR1 DFQATT and CDR2 SNEGSKA (reference sequence). The CDR3 loop spans 16 amino acids. This CDR3 is CCASLPGRTMYNEQFF. The DNA for the CDR3 is TGCTGTGCTAGCCTACCGGGACGGACTATGTACAATGAGCAGTTCTTC.

This clonotype was recorded a few times. V and J are TRBV20-1 and TRBJ2-2, with D perhaps TRBD2 (5 bases). Per germline, CDR1 DFQATT and CDR2 SNEGSKA (reference sequence). The V and J ends lost 0 bases and 0 bases respectively, with 14 bases between them. CDR3 length: 17 amino acids. The DNA for the CDR3 is TGCAGTGCTAGAGACGGAATGGCGCGGGCGAACACCGGGGAGCTGTTTTTT. Protein product: CSARDGMARANTGELFF.

V is TRBV7-2 and J is TRBJ2-3; the D gene is possibly TRBD1 (5 bases). With 6 bases removed from V and 2 bases from J, the gap between germline ends came to 9 bases. CDR3 length: 13 residues. Germline V lookup: CDR1 SGHTA, CDR2 FQGNSA. CDR3 in amino acids: CASRSTATDTQYF. The CDR3 region has the DNA TGTGCCAGCAGGTCGACAGCCACAGATACGCAGTATTTT.

The rearrangement joins TRBV5-4 to TRBJ1-2; D ambiguous. Trimming took 2 bases from V and 7 from J, leaving 9 bases between them. The CDR3 has 12 amino acids. Germline V gene lookup returns CDR1 SGHNT and CDR2 YYREEE (reference sequence). Here the CDR3 reads CASSFDTGGYTF. The CDR3 DNA sequence: TGTGCCAGCAGCTTCGACACGGGTGGCTACACCTTC.

This clonotype was seen more than once but under ten times. The chain has TRBV6-5 and TRBJ1-3; D not resolved. Looked up from germline, CDR1 is MNHEY and CDR2 is SVGAGI. V was cut by 0 bases and J by 0 bases, with 9 bases left in between. This CDR3 comprises 16 residues. CDR3 DNA sequence: TGTGCCAGCAGTTACTCCGACGGATACTCTGGAAACACCATATATTTT. As protein: CASSYSDGYSGNTIYF.

This chain links TRBV6-1 with TRBJ2-7, with a possible D match to TRBD2 (6 bases). Germline lookup yields CDR1 MNHNS and CDR2 SASEGT. CDR3 length equals 15 residues. V was shortened by 0 bases and J by 4 bases, with 13 bases between the two germline ends. CDR3 in amino acids: CASSEAWGVPYEQYF. The CDR3 DNA reads as TGTGCCAGCAGTGAAGCTTGGGGGGTTCCTTACGAGCAGTACTTC.